This TCR beta chain is drawn from a study of blood T cells in healthy people across ages. Each sample yielded at least 5 micrograms of PBMC total RNA. Then a second PCR, running about 6 to 11 cycles, was carried out with a sample-barcoded 5' primer and a J-beta primer mix. A single record per CDR3 protein comes from TCRdb applying MiXCR to the 5' RACE reads. The data contain roughly 1.9 million distinct CDR3 sequences, about two fifths of them singletons. Overall study findings and caveats: For the donors, CMV status was unknown and possibly confounded expanded clonotype changes. The study found more naive CD4+ cells and higher diversity in long-lived than aged donors.

A remark on this clonotype: Its antigen is unidentified.

The sequence was obtained from a human donor in good health. Sequences were obtained from blood.

CDR3 bases: TGCAGCGTTGAGCATAGCAGGACAGGGAACTATGGCTACACCTTC. It translates to CSVEHSRTGNYGYTF. This chain connects TRBV29-1 to TRBJ1-2; TRBD1 matches at 8 bases. V lost 3 bases to trimming and J lost 2 bases; unmatched junction nucleotides: 8. The CDR3 is 15 residues long. CDR1 and CDR2 (germline): SQVTM, ANQGSEA.